The 10 T cell receptor beta chains below all came from one sample that was sequenced in a study of shared clonotypes between healthy human individuals. Some clones are missing from TCRdb's copy, which holds only in-frame ones; the method was immunoSEQ multiplex PCR. The data contain roughly 2.2 million clones, roughly 93% of them singletons. The sequencing input was naive CD4+ T cells from PBMCs. Subset in this sample: CD45RA+ positively selected. The receptors shown here come from a man between 18 and 29 years old in good health. Some clones in this sample may be carry-over from other donors' samples.

V is TRBV4-1 and J is TRBJ2-4; D may be TRBD2 (5 bases). With 1 base removed from V and 1 base from J, the gap between germline ends came to 11 bases. There are 16 residues in the CDR3. Germline-derived CDR1 and CDR2 are MGHRA and YSYEKL. The CDR3 DNA sequence: TGCGCCAGCAGCCAAGTTCCCGGGAAGGCCAAAAACATTCAGTACTTC. It encodes CASSQVPGKAKNIQYF.

The rearrangement uses TRBV5-1 and TRBJ1-5; no clear D. The germline V and J ends were trimmed by 0 bases and 5 bases, with 12 bases remaining between them. The CDR3 has 15 amino acids. Germline loops: CDR1 SGHRS, CDR2 YFSETQ. CDR3 region: CASSLGFGVDQPQHF. As DNA, the CDR3 is TGCGCCAGCAGCTTGGGCTTTGGGGTGGATCAGCCCCAGCATTTT.

The rearrangement uses TRBV2 and TRBJ2-2, with 7 bases fitting TRBD2. This CDR3 comprises 12 residues. The germline V gene has CDR1 SNHLY and CDR2 FYNNEI. J lost 6 bases, V lost 8 bases, and 3 bases had no gene match. CDR3 protein: CASGGVPGELFF. As DNA, the CDR3 is TGTGCCAGCGGGGGGGTTCCCGGGGAGCTGTTTTTT. Full variable domain (rest looked up from reference TRBV2 and TRBJ2-2): EPEVTQTPSHQVTQMGQEVILRCVPISNHLYFYWYRQILGQKVEFLVSFYNNEISEKSEIFDDQFSVERPDGSNFTLKIRSTKLEDSAMYFCASGGVPGELFFGEGSRLTVL.

DNA of the CDR3: TGCGCCAGCAGTGTGACAGGTGGGGATACGCAGTATTTT. Protein sequence: CASSVTGGDTQYF. The V call is TRBV10-1, the J call TRBJ2-3; D is perhaps TRBD1 (6 bases). The germline gives CDR1 WNHNN, CDR2 SYGVQD (reference sequence). The germline V and J ends were trimmed by 4 bases and 6 bases, with 11 bases remaining between them. The CDR3 has 13 amino acids.

Comments on this clone: Other DNA sequences in the sample encode the same CDR3. The chain employs TRBV27 and TRBJ2-2; D not resolved. The CDR3 contains 13 residues. Germline lookup yields CDR1 MNHEY and CDR2 SMNVEV (reference sequence). Trimming pared 6 bases from V and 0 bases from J, leaving 5 bases between. CDR3: CASSLPNTGELFF. The CDR3 DNA reads as TGTGCCAGCAGCCTGCCGAACACCGGGGAGCTGTTTTTT.

V usage is TRBV28 and J usage is TRBJ1-2, with D perhaps matching TRBD1 (6 bases). V lost 3 bases and J 1 base, leaving 12 bases between the germline ends. The CDR3 consists of 15 residues. The germline V gene encodes CDR1 MDHEN and CDR2 SYDVKM. This CDR3 is CASSFPGAVNYGYTF. The CDR3 DNA follows: TGTGCCAGCAGTTTTCCGGGGGCGGTTAACTATGGCTACACCTTC.

The genes are TRBV28 and TRBJ2-7; possible D gene TRBD2, 5 bases. Per germline, CDR1 MDHEN and CDR2 SYDVKM. Trimming took 5 bases from V and 2 from J, leaving 16 bases between them. The CDR3 totals 15 residues. The CDR3 nucleotides read TGTGCCAGCAGTCCTCCGGGGAGTGTAGCCTACGAGCAGTACTTC. This encodes CASSPPGSVAYEQYF.

This clone was counted once. The V call is TRBV6-5, the J call TRBJ1-4; D call uncertain. Trimming took 7 bases from V and 8 from J, leaving 17 bases between them. This CDR3 contains 14 residues. The V gene's germline CDR1 is MNHEY and CDR2 SVGAGI. The CDR3 DNA reads as TGTGCCAGCAAAGGGAGTCGGGCGGGGGAAAAACTGTTTTTT. Encoded protein: CASKGSRAGEKLFF.

This clone was seen just once. The J gene is TRBJ2-5, the V gene TRBV28; D not resolved. This CDR3 comprises 15 residues. The germline CDR1 and CDR2 sequences are MDHEN and SYDVKM. V shed 6 bases and J shed 6 bases, with 20 bases lying between them. CDR3 in amino acids: CASRPPQVTIQTQYF. The CDR3 DNA follows: TGTGCCAGCAGGCCCCCCCAGGTCACAATACAGACCCAGTACTTC.

The genes are TRBV7-6 and TRBJ2-5; TRBD2 agrees at 10 bases. Unmatched junction bases numbered 15, after V lost 6 bases and J lost 5 bases. The CDR3 is 17 residues long. Germline CDR1 reads SGHVS; CDR2 reads FNYEAQ. CDR3 protein: CASSPGASGSLVETQYF. CDR3 coding DNA: TGTGCCAGCAGTCCGGGGGCTAGCGGGAGTCTTGTGGAGACCCAGTACTTC.